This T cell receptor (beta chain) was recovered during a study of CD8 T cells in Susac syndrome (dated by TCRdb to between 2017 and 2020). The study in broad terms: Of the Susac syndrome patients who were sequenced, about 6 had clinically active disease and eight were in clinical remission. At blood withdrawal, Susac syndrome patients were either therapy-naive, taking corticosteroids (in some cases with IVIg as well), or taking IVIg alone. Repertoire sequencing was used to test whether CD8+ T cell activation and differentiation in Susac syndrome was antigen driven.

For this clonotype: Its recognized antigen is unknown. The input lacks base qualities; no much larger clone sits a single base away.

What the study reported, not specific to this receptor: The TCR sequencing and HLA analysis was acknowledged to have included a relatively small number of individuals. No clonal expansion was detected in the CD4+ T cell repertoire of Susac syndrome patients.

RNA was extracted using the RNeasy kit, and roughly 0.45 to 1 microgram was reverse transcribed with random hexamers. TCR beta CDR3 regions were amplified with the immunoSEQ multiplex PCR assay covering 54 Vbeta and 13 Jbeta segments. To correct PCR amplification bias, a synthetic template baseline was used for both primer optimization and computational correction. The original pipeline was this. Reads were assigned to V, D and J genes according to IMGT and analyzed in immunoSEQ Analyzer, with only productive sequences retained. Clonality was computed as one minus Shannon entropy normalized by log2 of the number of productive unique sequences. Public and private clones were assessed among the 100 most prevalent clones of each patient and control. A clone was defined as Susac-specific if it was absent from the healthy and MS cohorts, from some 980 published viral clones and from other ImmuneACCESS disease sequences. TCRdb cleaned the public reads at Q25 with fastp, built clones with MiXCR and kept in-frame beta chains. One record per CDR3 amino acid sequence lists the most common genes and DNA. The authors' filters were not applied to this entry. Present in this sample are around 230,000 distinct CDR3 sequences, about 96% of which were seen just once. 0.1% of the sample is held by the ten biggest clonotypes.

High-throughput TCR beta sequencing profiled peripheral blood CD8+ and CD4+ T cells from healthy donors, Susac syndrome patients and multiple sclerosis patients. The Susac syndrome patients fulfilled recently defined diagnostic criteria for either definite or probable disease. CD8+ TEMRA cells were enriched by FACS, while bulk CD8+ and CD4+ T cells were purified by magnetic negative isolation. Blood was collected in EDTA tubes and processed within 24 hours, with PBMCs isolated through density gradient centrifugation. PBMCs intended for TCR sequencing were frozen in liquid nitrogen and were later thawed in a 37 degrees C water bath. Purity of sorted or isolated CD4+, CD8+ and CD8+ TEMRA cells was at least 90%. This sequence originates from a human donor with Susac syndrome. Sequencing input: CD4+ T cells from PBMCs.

The CDR3 sequence is CASSLRQAEQYF. The nucleotides are TGTGCCAGCAGTTTACGACAGGCGGAGCAGTACTTC. The chain was built from TRBV12-3 or TRBV12-4 and TRBJ2-7; TRBD1 could be the D gene, as 6 bases match. Relative to germline, V is 2 bases shorter and J is 7 bases shorter, with 9 bases between their ends. There are 12 amino acids in the CDR3, from cysteine to phenylalanine inclusive. Of all the DNA, just the CDR3 is kept, 36 bases in frame from base 1.